These 25 T cell receptor beta chains were sequenced from one sample in a study of shared T cell receptors in the human thymus. The data were produced by immunoSEQ multiplex PCR, yet TCRdb's version contains in-frame clones alone and is incomplete. This sample has under 700,000 clones, with more than 75% found just once. These records were also assigned to another study, of human thymus T cells.

Sample: thymocytes. The receptors were sampled from a boy in the first two years of life with a congenital heart defect.

The V gene is TRBV10-3, the J gene TRBJ2-5; 7 nucleotides line up with TRBD2. In germline, CDR1 is ENHRY, CDR2 SYGVKD. J gave up 0 bases and V 4 bases, and 11 bases lay outside the gene matches. The CDR3 extends over 17 amino acids. The CDR3 region is CAISGPGEGTNQETQYF. CDR3 coding DNA: TGTGCCATCAGTGGCCCTGGGGAAGGGACTAACCAAGAGACCCAGTACTTC.

This chain uses TRBV11-2 with TRBJ2-7, with TRBD1 identical over 10 bases. J lost 2 bases, V lost 1 base, and 2 bases had no gene match. There are 15 residues in the CDR3. Looked up from germline, CDR1 is SGHAT and CDR2 is FQNNGV. In nucleotides, the CDR3 is TGTGCCAGCAGCTTAGTCGGACAGGGGGCCTACGAGCAGTACTTC. This encodes CASSLVGQGAYEQYF.

On this clone: The junction and the germline gene differ at one end; a read error may be behind it. CDR3 DNA sequence: TGTGCCAGCAGCCAAGATCGGGGGCGGGGGGCGTCAAGTTTT. Amino acid sequence: CASSQDRGRGASSF. The gene calls are TRBV4-2 and TRBJ2-3; 8 bases map to TRBD2. Germline V gene sequence: CDR1 LGHNA, CDR2 YNFKEQ. This CDR3 has 14 amino acids.

This clone was seen just once. The chain employs TRBV11-3 and TRBJ2-4; 10 bases are a match to TRBD1. This CDR3 has 18 residues. With V trimmed by 11 bases and J by 2 bases, 18 bases remained unmatched. Germline V gene sequence: CDR1 SGHNT, CDR2 YENEEA. CDR3 amino acids: CAPIRDRGFPIPKNIQYF. CDR3 DNA sequence: TGTGCCCCCATCCGGGACAGGGGCTTCCCAATCCCCAAAAACATTCAGTACTTC. Variable domain in full (rest from reference TRBV11-3 and TRBJ2-4): EAGVVQSPRYKIIEKKQPVAFWCNPISGHNTLYWYLQNLGQGPELLIRYENEEAVDDSQLPKDRFSAERLKGVDSTLKIQPAELGDSAVYLCAPIRDRGFPIPKNIQYFGAGTRLSVL.

The chain joins TRBV4-1 to TRBJ1-1; maybe TRBD1 (5 bases). Germline V CDR1 and CDR2: MGHRA, YSYEKL. The CDR3 contains 12 residues. Deletions cut 3 bases from V and 7 bases from J, with 9 bases between. The chain's CDR3 is CASSQGQGEAFF. The CDR3 DNA sequence: TGCGCCAGCAGCCAGGGTCAGGGTGAAGCTTTCTTT.

The chain is built from TRBV27 and TRBJ2-7; 9 positions agree with TRBD1. The V segment lost 3 bases and the J segment 6 bases; nucleotides outside the gene matches: 9. Germline lookup yields CDR1 MNHEY and CDR2 SMNVEV (reference sequence). The CDR3 contains 15 residues. The CDR3 region is CASSFLGTGMSEQYF. The CDR3 nucleotides are TGTGCCAGCAGTTTTCTCGGGACAGGGATGAGCGAGCAGTACTTC.

The chain links TRBV4-3 to TRBJ2-1, with 7 bases fitting TRBD2. This CDR3 is 16 amino acids long. Unmatched junction bases numbered 14, after V lost 4 bases and J lost 8 bases. Germline-derived CDR1 and CDR2 are LGHNA and YSLEER. CDR3 sequence (DNA): TGCGCCAGCAGCCCAGGGTGGGGCGGGAGTTGGTATGAGCAGTTCTTC. It is translated as CASSPGWGGSWYEQFF.

This rearrangement joins TRBV6-4 to TRBJ1-4; D is ambiguous. This CDR3 spans 13 amino acids. V shed 8 bases and J shed 17 bases, with 24 bases lying between them. Germline V CDR1 and CDR2: MRHNA, SNTAGT. Here the CDR3 reads CASRHPAALSLFF. The CDR3 bases are TGTGCCAGCCGACACCCGGCTGCCCTGTCCCTTTTTTTT.

This clone has just one count. The genes are TRBV9 and TRBJ2-7; TRBD2 agrees at 7 bases. This CDR3 comprises 13 residues. Germline V gene data show CDR1 as SGDLS and CDR2 as YYNGEE. J was trimmed by 3 bases and V by 4 bases; bases with no gene match: 4. As DNA, the CDR3 is TGTGCCAGCAGCCCCCGGGACTACTACGAGCAGTACTTC. Its protein product is CASSPRDYYEQYF. Full variable domain (outside the CDR3, taken from reference TRBV9 and TRBJ2-7): DSGVTQTPKHLITATGQRVTLRCSPRSGDLSVYWYQQSLDQGLQFLIQYYNGEERAKGNILERFSAQQFPDLHSELNLSSLELGDSALYFCASSPRDYYEQYFGPGTRLTVT.

The J gene is TRBJ2-5, the V gene TRBV7-7; a weak D match, TRBD1 (6 bases). Trimming shortened V by 1 base and J by 5 bases, and 17 bases separated the two germline ends. Looked up from germline, CDR1 is SSHAT and CDR2 is FNYEAQ (reference sequence). The CDR3 has 16 amino acids. CDR3 loop: CASSLVVGAGQETQYF. In nucleotides, the CDR3 is TGTGCCAGCAGCTTAGTAGTGGGGGCTGGTCAGGAGACCCAGTACTTC.

The chain recombines TRBV15 with TRBJ1-2, with TRBD1 identical over 7 bases. This CDR3 is 17 amino acids long. The germline gives CDR1 LNHNV, CDR2 YYDKDF (reference sequence). After removal of 1 base from V and 6 bases from J, the junction contained 14 bases not matched to a gene. CDR3 nucleotide sequence: TGTGCCACCAGCAGAGGGCCCACCAAGACAGGGCCCAATGGCTACACCTTC. It translates to CATSRGPTKTGPNGYTF.

V gene TRBV15 combines with J gene TRBJ2-1; 11 bases are shared with TRBD2. From germline, CDR1 is LNHNV and CDR2 YYDKDF (reference sequence). Losses at the gene ends were 2 bases for V and 4 bases for J; bases not matched to a gene: 16. This CDR3 comprises 20 residues. Written as DNA, the CDR3 is TGTGCCACCAGCAGACCGGGACAGGGTACTAGCGGGAGAAGTTACAATGAGCAGTTCTTC. Residues: CATSRPGQGTSGRSYNEQFF.

A word on this clone: Other DNA sequences of this sample code for an identical CDR3. The chain has TRBV28 and TRBJ2-7, with D possibly matching TRBD2 (5 bases). The length of the CDR3 is 13 residues. Per germline, CDR1 MDHEN and CDR2 SYDVKM. Deletions cut 2 bases from V and 1 base from J, with 6 bases between. Here the CDR3 DNA reads TGTGCCAGCAGTTTAACGGGATCCTACGAGCAGTACTTC. It specifies CASSLTGSYEQYF.

This clone was found once. V is TRBV25-1 and J is TRBJ2-2; D is unclear. Looked up from germline, CDR1 is MGHDK and CDR2 is SYGVNS. The CDR3 loop spans 16 amino acids. The V end lost 7 bases, the J end lost 2 bases, and 17 bases lay between the germline ends. The CDR3: CASIPSGGYNTGELFF. The CDR3 region has the DNA TGTGCCAGCATACCCTCCGGCGGATATAACACCGGGGAGCTGTTTTTT.

This clone came up a few times. The chain uses TRBV6-4 and TRBJ1-1; D possibly corresponds to TRBD1 (5 bases). CDR3 length: 13 amino acids. Germline CDR1 is MRHNA and CDR2 is SNTAGT. V was pared by 5 bases and J by 5 bases, with 12 bases between. The DNA of the CDR3 is TGTGCCAGCAGTCAGGGCCCTCGGACTGAAGCTTTCTTT. Its protein product is CASSQGPRTEAFF.

The J gene is TRBJ2-1, the V gene TRBV6-1; the D is unclear. This CDR3 is built from 11 residues. The ends were cut back, 7 bases at V and 6 bases at J, with 7 bases in the middle. CDR1 is MNHNS, CDR2 SASEGT, per germline. The CDR3 loop reads CASMGANEQFF. As DNA, the CDR3 is TGTGCCAGCATGGGCGCCAATGAGCAGTTCTTC.

This clone has more than one count but fewer than ten. V usage is TRBV6-5 and J usage is TRBJ1-2; D may be TRBD1 (6 bases). In germline, CDR1 is MNHEY, CDR2 SVGAGI. The CDR3 sequence is 13 residues long. V was trimmed by 8 bases and J by 6 bases, leaving 16 bases between them. Here the CDR3 reads CASFRTGGDGYTF. In nucleotides, the CDR3 is TGTGCCAGCTTCCGGACGGGGGGCGATGGCTACACCTTC.

In this sample, this clone turned up a few times. This chain uses TRBV5-6 with TRBJ2-2, with 9 bases lining up with TRBD1. The CDR3 extends over 15 amino acids. Losses at the gene ends were 4 bases for V and 4 bases for J; bases not matched to a gene: 5. Germline assignment: CDR1 SGHDT and CDR2 YYEEEE. The CDR3 spells CASSLGQGITGELFF. In DNA, the CDR3 is TGTGCCAGCAGCCTGGGACAGGGAATCACCGGGGAGCTGTTTTTT.

In its sample, this clone was seen a few times. V gene TRBV6-1 combines with J gene TRBJ1-5, with D perhaps matching TRBD1 (5 bases). Between the trimmed V and J ends, which lost 2 bases and 0 bases, there was a span of 17 bases. This CDR3 contains 18 residues. Germline V lookup: CDR1 MNHNS, CDR2 SASEGT. CDR3 residues: CASSELRGLSYSNQPQHF. In nucleotides, the CDR3 is TGTGCCAGCAGTGAACTAAGGGGACTATCCTATAGCAATCAGCCCCAGCATTTT.

The V and J genes are TRBV29-1 and TRBJ1-2; D is undetermined. Per the germline V gene, CDR1 is SQVTM and CDR2 is ANQGSEA. Trimming took 5 bases from V and 5 from J, leaving 18 bases between them. The CDR3 totals 14 residues. In nucleotides, the CDR3 is TGCAGCGTTCGGGATGGACCAGAGCCGTATGGCTACACCTTC. This translates into CSVRDGPEPYGYTF.

The genes are TRBV19 and TRBJ1-5; 7 bases line up with TRBD1. Per germline, CDR1 LNHDA and CDR2 SQIVND (reference sequence). J was trimmed by 0 bases and V by 2 bases; bases with no gene match: 7. This CDR3 contains 17 residues. The CDR3 region has the DNA TGTGCCAGTAGTATAAAAGAGGGACAGTCTAGCAATCAGCCCCAGCATTTT. Protein sequence: CASSIKEGQSSNQPQHF.

The rearrangement uses TRBV28 and TRBJ2-4, with TRBD2 matching over 12 bases. CDR1 is MDHEN and CDR2 is SYDVKM in the germline V gene. V shed 2 bases, J shed 2 bases, and the junction held 4 bases outside the gene matches. This CDR3 region has 17 residues. CDR3 DNA sequence: TGTGCCAGCAGTTTACTAGCGGGAGGGGGGTCCAAAAACATTCAGTACTTC. It is translated as CASSLLAGGGSKNIQYF.

V gene TRBV11-2 combines with J gene TRBJ2-1, with 8 bases that match TRBD2. Germline V CDR1 and CDR2: SGHAT, FQNNGV. Germline trimming cut 5 bases from V and 5 bases from J; bases unmatched to any gene: 11. The CDR3 is 16 residues long. The CDR3 reads CASSPQSSGTNNEQFF. Here the CDR3 DNA reads TGTGCCAGCAGCCCCCAGAGTAGCGGGACCAACAATGAGCAGTTCTTC.

V is TRBV5-4 and J is TRBJ1-1; weak D call: TRBD1 (6 bases). CDR1 SGHNT and CDR2 YYREEE come from the germline V gene (reference sequence). The V end was cut by 0 bases, the J end by 4 bases, with 25 bases between. There are 19 residues in the CDR3. This chain's CDR3 is CASSLASVRGVGSPTEAFF. CDR3 in DNA: TGTGCCAGCAGCTTGGCCAGCGTCAGGGGAGTGGGGTCCCCCACTGAAGCTTTCTTT. The complete variable domain, with remaining parts taken from reference TRBV5-4 and TRBJ1-1, reads ETGVTQSPTHLIKTRGQQVTLRCSSQSGHNTVSWYQQALGQGPQFIFQYYREEENGRGNFPPRFSGLQFPNYSSELNVNALELDDSALYLCASSLASVRGVGSPTEAFFGQGTRLTVV.

This rearrangement joins TRBV2 to TRBJ2-7; 7 positions match TRBD2. Germline V gives CDR1 SNHLY, CDR2 FYNNEI. The CDR3 sequence is 20 residues long. V shed 6 bases, J shed 2 bases, and the junction held 25 bases outside the gene matches. The CDR3 region has the DNA TGTGCCAGCAGGGAAAATACAACGGGGGGTGGGCGGGTCCCTACCTACGAGCAGTACTTC. Its protein is CASRENTTGGGRVPTYEQYF.